The TCR beta chain under discussion was sequenced for a study of blood T cell repertoires in COVID-19. Turning to the study itself: Acute-phase and convalescent COVID-19 samples originated in the United States, Italy and Spain. T cells, B-cell-depleted T cells, or PBMCs supplied cDNA or gDNA.

As originally analysed: By means of reference gene primer amplification, nucleated cell counts were estimated. Sequencing was performed with immunoSEQ multiplex PCR; in TCRdb, only in-frame clones are kept and a portion is missing. V and J calls and clone size come straight from that table; D and trimming were deduced from the DNA. The sample has fewer than 250,000 clones, around 80% seen once. Between the trimmed V and J ends, which lost 2 bases and 1 base, there was a span of 8 bases. Germline CDR1 and CDR2: MNHEY and SMNVEV (reference sequence). CDR3 length: 15 amino acids. What was sequenced was peripheral blood. The chain combines TRBV27 with TRBJ2-2, with a possible D match to TRBD1 (6 bases). This TCR came from a woman aged 45 to 65 with acute or convalescent COVID-19. The CDR3 region is CASSLKGGNTGELFF. The DNA of the CDR3 is TGTGCCAGCAGTTTAAAAGGGGGGAACACCGGGGAGCTGTTTTTT.